This entry is about one T cell receptor beta chain. In this sample, this clonotype turned up a few times. Its binding antigen is unknown. The junction differs from germline at one of its ends, possibly a read error. These data belong to a study of early T cells in non-severe SARS-CoV-2 infection (dated by TCRdb to the early 2020s). Concerning the study at large: TCR sequencing used bulk RNA from unsorted whole blood, so alpha and beta chains could not be paired.

The CDR3 holds 14 amino acids from the cysteine to the phenylalanine. Here the CDR3 DNA is all that survives: 42 bases in frame from base 1. The germline V gene encodes CDR1 SEHNR and CDR2 FQNEAQ (reference sequence). This was a case-control study nested in a cohort of healthcare workers in London, UK, who had nasopharyngeal swab PCR tests and blood samples taken every week. Between 23 and 31 March 2020, the week of the UK lockdown, healthcare workers were enrolled and then followed up weekly for as long as 16 weeks. The library was generated by 5' RACE. Instrument used: NextSeq 500. The TCR library protocol attached unique molecular identifiers to individual cDNA molecules to correct for sequencing error and PCR bias. Both TCR alpha and beta chains were sequenced, and tight co-correlation was observed between alpha and beta sequence abundances in each sample. Regarding the original processing steps: Decombinator V4 was used to annotate the V gene, J gene and CDR3 of the TCR sequences. TCRs were defined as expanded if a significant change between any two time points was detected under a Poisson model with p below 0.0001. TCR abundances were normalised to the total number of TCRs sequenced per sample and expressed as counts per million. TRAV1-2 paired with TRAJ12, TRAJ20 or TRAJ33 defined MAIT TCRs, while TRAV10 paired with TRAJ18 defined iNKT TCRs. VDJdb, accessed 1 November 2021, was searched for CMV, EBV and SARS-CoV-2 annotated TCRs, excluding TCRs annotated for multiple antigens. TCRdb cleaned the public reads at Q25 with fastp, built clones with MiXCR and kept in-frame beta chains. Rows with a matching CDR3 protein are joined into one entry that keeps the most common DNA and genes. It is TCRdb's table, rather than the study itself, that gives the V and J calls and clone size. The sample table holds about 63,000 distinct CDR3 sequences, of which 13% were seen once. About 4.7% of the sample comes from the top ten.

Findings and caveats that apply to the study as a whole: VDJdb matching was skewed toward anti-spike CD8 responses and likely underestimated virus-specific expansions by missing private and CD4 specificities.

Sequenced material: whole blood. The sequence was obtained from an adult who was a healthcare worker with PCR-confirmed SARS-CoV-2 infection or an uninfected control (not recorded which). Recombination linked TRBV7-9 to TRBJ1-1; TRBD1 is a possible D gene, resting on 5 matching bases. The CDR3 region has the sequence CASSLKGFGTEVFF. The DNA sequence follows: TGTGCCAGCAGCTTAAAAGGGTTTGGGACTGAAGTTTTCTTT. Reference TRBV7-9 and TRBJ1-1 proteins supply the regions before and after the CDR3; the full variable domain is: DTGVSQNPRHKITKRGQNVTFRCDPISEHNRLYWYRQTLGQGPEFLTYFQNEAQLEKSRLLSDRFSAERPKGSFSTLEIQRTEQGDSAMYLCASSLKGFGTEVFFGQGTRLTVV.